In this sample, the clone carrying this T cell receptor (beta chain) turned up a few times. The data are from a study of blood T cell repertoires in COVID-19. Study context: T cells, B-cell-depleted T cells, or PBMCs supplied cDNA or gDNA.

Methods used by the authors: The assay estimated nucleated cells by amplifying reference gene primers. TCRdb's copy holds only in-frame clones and misses some; the assay was immunoSEQ multiplex PCR. V and J calls and clone size are those listed in that table; D and trimming were worked out from the DNA. The sample consists of roughly 280,000 clones, around 78% of them appearing once. The CDR3 sequence is 13 residues long. Germline CDR1 and CDR2: MNHEY and SVGAGI. The V gene end was trimmed by 8 bases and the J gene end by 0 bases; junction bases not matched to a gene: 3. Input material: peripheral blood. The sequence was obtained from a man aged 60 to 69 who had recovered from COVID-19. The V call is TRBV6-5, the J call TRBJ1-2; 7 bases agree with TRBD1. CDR3 region: CASPGQANYGYTF. The CDR3, as DNA: TGTGCCAGCCCTGGACAGGCTAACTATGGCTACACCTTC.